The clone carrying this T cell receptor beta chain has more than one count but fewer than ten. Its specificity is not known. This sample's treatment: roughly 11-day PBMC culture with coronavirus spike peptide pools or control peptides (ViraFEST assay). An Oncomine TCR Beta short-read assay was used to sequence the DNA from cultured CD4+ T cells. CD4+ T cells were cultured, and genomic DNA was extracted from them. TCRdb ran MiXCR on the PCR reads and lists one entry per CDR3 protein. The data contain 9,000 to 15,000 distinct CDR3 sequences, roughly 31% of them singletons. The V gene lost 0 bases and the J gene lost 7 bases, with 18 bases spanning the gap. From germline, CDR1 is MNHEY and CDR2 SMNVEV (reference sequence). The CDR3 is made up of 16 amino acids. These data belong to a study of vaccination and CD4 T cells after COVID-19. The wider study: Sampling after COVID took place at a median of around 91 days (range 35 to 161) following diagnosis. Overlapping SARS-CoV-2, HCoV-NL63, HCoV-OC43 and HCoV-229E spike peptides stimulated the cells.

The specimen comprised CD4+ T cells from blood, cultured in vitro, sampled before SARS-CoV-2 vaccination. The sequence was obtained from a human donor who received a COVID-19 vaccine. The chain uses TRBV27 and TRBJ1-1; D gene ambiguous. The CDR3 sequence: CASSLSGPSVSGEAFF. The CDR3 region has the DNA TGTGCCAGCAGTTTATCGGGCCCATCCGTCAGTGGTGAAGCTTTCTTT.